Listed below are T cell receptor beta chains from one sample, sequenced in a study of regulatory T cells in long-lasting Graves disease. From the multiplex PCR reads, TCRdb called clonotypes with MiXCR, one entry per CDR3 protein. The sample consists of about 380,000 distinct CDR3 sequences, roughly 15% of them appearing once. The starting material was peripheral blood mononuclear cells (PBMCs), obtained at new diagnosis, from a patient treated with antithyroid drugs. All receptors come from a female donor with Graves disease. Each CDR3 is given with its conserved first and last residue. A D gene is named only where the DNA matches it firmly. Some rows mark clone size as missing; the rest say once, few, many or name a class of expanded clone.

CDR3 length	clone size	V gene	J gene	D gene	CDR3 protein	CDR3 DNA
15	many	TRBV4-3	TRBJ1-2	-	CASSQDLAGNYGYTF	TGCGCCAGCAGCCAAGATTTAGCAGGGAACTATGGCTACACCTTC
13	-	TRBV20-1	TRBJ2-1	-	CSAPDSPYNEQFF	TGCAGTGCTCCGGACTCGCCCTACAATGAGCAGTTCTTC
15	-	TRBV12-3/TRBV12-4	TRBJ1-1	-	CASSAGRALNTEAFF	TGTGCCAGCAGTGCAGGGAGGGCCCTGAACACTGAAGCTTTCTTT
14	-	TRBV19	TRBJ1-5	TRBD1	CASSIGDSNQPQHF	TGTGCCAGTAGTATCGGGGACAGTAACCAGCCCCAGCATTTT
15	many	TRBV10-1	TRBJ1-4	-	CASSSRTDHFEKLFF	TGCGCCAGTAGTAGCCGGACGGACCACTTCGAAAAACTGTTTTTT
14	many	TRBV5-1	TRBJ2-7	TRBD2	CASSFTGTTHEQYF	TGCGCCAGCAGCTTCACCGGGACTACCCACGAGCAGTACTTC
13	many	TRBV7-9	TRBJ2-3	-	CASSPDQQGTQYF	TGTGCCAGCAGCCCAGATCAACAGGGAACGCAGTATTTT
16	-	TRBV15	TRBJ2-1	TRBD1	CATSSAPGQTREEQFF	TGTGCCACCAGCAGCGCCCCGGGACAGACAAGGGAAGAGCAGTTCTTC
18	many	TRBV7-3	TRBJ2-1	TRBD2	CASSLTTSGVSSYNEQFF	TGTGCCAGCAGCTTGACGACTAGCGGGGTAAGCTCCTACAATGAGCAGTTCTTC
14	many	TRBV20-1	TRBJ1-2	-	CSAPEPLGGYGYTF	TGCAGTGCTCCAGAACCCCTGGGAGGCTATGGCTACACCTTC
13	many	TRBV20-1	TRBJ1-4	-	CSARDGGAEKLFF	TGCAGTGCTAGAGATGGGGGCGCAGAAAAACTGTTTTTT
14	many	TRBV5-1	TRBJ1-2	-	CASSPNEVVGGYTF	TGCGCCAGCAGCCCGAATGAGGTAGTCGGTGGCTACACCTTC
13	many	TRBV2	TRBJ1-1	-	CASPLGMNTEAFF	TGTGCCAGCCCATTGGGGATGAACACTGAAGCTTTCTTT
16	many	TRBV25-1	TRBJ1-1	-	CASSADSLNLNTEAFF	TGTGCCAGCAGTGCCGACAGCCTAAATTTGAACACTGAAGCTTTCTTT
13	-	TRBV12-3/TRBV12-4	TRBJ2-7	TRBD1	CASSPGTAHEQYF	TGTGCCAGCAGTCCCGGGACAGCCCACGAGCAGTACTTC
15	many	TRBV7-2	TRBJ2-1	TRBD2	CASSYSAGGYNEQFF	TGTGCCAGCAGCTACTCGGCGGGAGGGTACAATGAGCAGTTCTTC
13	many	TRBV7-9	TRBJ1-2	TRBD1	CASSSTGLWGYTF	TGTGCCAGCAGCTCGACAGGGCTCTGGGGCTACACCTTC
14	many	TRBV18	TRBJ1-6	-	CASSPGGDESPLHF	TGTGCCAGCTCACCAGGGGGGGATGAATCACCCCTCCACTTT
14	once	TRBV5-1	TRBJ2-3	TRBD1	CASSPPRDSYTQYF	TGCGCCAGCAGCCCACCCCGGGACAGTTATACGCAGTATTTT
13	-	TRBV29-1	TRBJ1-1	TRBD1	CSVLGTVNTEAFF	TGCAGCGTTCTAGGGACAGTGAACACTGAAGCTTTCTTT
16	many	TRBV24-1	TRBJ2-1	TRBD2	CATSDFGVAGEYEQFF	TGTGCCACCAGTGATTTTGGAGTAGCGGGAGAGTATGAGCAGTTCTTC
15	-	TRBV4-1	TRBJ1-1	TRBD1	CASSQATGVVTEAFF	TGCGCCAGCAGCCAAGCGACAGGGGTTGTAACTGAAGCTTTCTTT
16	-	TRBV3-1	TRBJ2-1	TRBD2	CASSLFRGGTYNEQFF	TGTGCCAGCAGCCTTTTCCGCGGGGGGACTTACAATGAGCAGTTCTTC
16	-	TRBV28	TRBJ2-5	TRBD2	CASKLERGYHLETQYF	TGTGCCAGCAAACTGGAGCGGGGCTATCACCTAGAGACCCAGTACTTC
13	many	TRBV2	TRBJ1-6	-	CASSWGRNSPLHF	TGTGCCAGCAGTTGGGGTCGTAATTCACCCCTCCACTTT
15	-	TRBV6-1	TRBJ1-1	-	CASRTPGRPNTEAFF	TGTGCCAGCAGGACCCCGGGACGCCCGAACACTGAAGCTTTCTTT
15	-	TRBV6-4	TRBJ2-7	-	CASSYSGAGSYERYF	TGTGCCAGCAGTTACTCCGGGGCAGGGTCCTACGAGCGGTACTTC
15	few	TRBV6-2/TRBV6-3	TRBJ2-3	TRBD1	CASSSIDRGPDTQYF	TGTGCCAGCAGTTCGATAGACAGGGGCCCAGATACGCAGTATTTT
15	many	TRBV4-3	TRBJ1-1	-	CASSQDGTMGTEAFF	TGCGCCAGCAGCCAAGATGGGACCATGGGCACTGAAGCTTTCTTT
14	-	TRBV5-1	TRBJ1-3	-	CASSLGGSGNTIHF	TGCGCCAGCAGCTTGGGAGGATCCGGAAACACCATACATTTT
15	many	TRBV7-8	TRBJ2-5	TRBD2	CASTLAGGGLETQYF	TGTGCCAGCACCCTCGCGGGAGGGGGGCTTGAGACCCAGTACTTC
15	-	TRBV5-6	TRBJ2-2	-	CASSLGPGLTGELFF	TGTGCCAGCAGCTTGGGCCCGGGGCTCACCGGGGAGCTGTTTTTT
13	few	TRBV14	TRBJ1-2	-	CASSPRTMDGYTF	TGTGCCAGCAGCCCCAGGACAATGGATGGCTACACCTTC
14	-	TRBV6-4	TRBJ1-2	TRBD1	CASSDSRGRYGHTF	TGTGCCAGCAGTGACTCAAGGGGGCGATATGGCCACACCTTC
14	many	TRBV5-6	TRBJ1-1	-	CASSRYTMNTEAFF	TGTGCCAGCAGCCGATACACTATGAACACTGAAGCTTTCTTT
14	-	TRBV9	TRBJ1-6	-	CASSVALRDSPLHF	TGTGCCAGCAGCGTAGCCCTAAGGGATTCACCCCTCCACTTT
13	many	TRBV9	TRBJ2-1	-	CASSAENKDPQFF	TGTGCCAGCAGCGCAGAGAACAAGGACCCGCAGTTCTTC
16	many	TRBV27	TRBJ2-7	TRBD1	CASSKRPGTESYEQYF	TGTGCCAGCAGCAAAAGACCCGGGACAGAGTCCTACGAGCAGTACTTC
15	many	TRBV2	TRBJ1-4	TRBD1	CASSEMGQDNEKLFF	TGTGCCAGCAGTGAAATGGGACAGGATAATGAAAAACTGTTTTTT